The 4 T cell receptor beta chains below come from one sample, sequenced in a study of CD8+CD57+ T cells in acquired aplastic anemia. TCR beta VDJ and CDR3 were profiled, and genomic DNA was the template. TCRdb reanalysed the reads using MiXCR and keeps one entry per CDR3 protein. Of some 140,000 distinct CDR3 sequences in the sample, 40% to 65% were seen once. Only patients with CD8+CD57+ cell expansion on flow cytometry were chosen for sequencing. The sample consisted of sorted CD4+, CD8+, or CD8+CD57+ T cells (not recorded which) from PBMCs. These receptors originate from a human donor with aplastic anemia.

There are many counts of this clonotype. This rearrangement joins TRBV19 to TRBJ1-6; the D gene is possibly TRBD1 (6 bases). The CDR3 runs 16 residues. Deletions cut 6 bases from V and 10 bases from J, with 22 bases between. Germline CDR1 LNHDA, CDR2 SQIVND (reference sequence). DNA of the CDR3: TGTGCCAGTAGCTCCTCCCGGACAGCCCTAAGATCACCCCTCCACTTT. Protein sequence: CASSSSRTALRSPLHF.

The V call is TRBV29-1, the J call TRBJ2-3, with 8 positions matching TRBD2. Germline V CDR1 and CDR2: SQVTM, ANQGSEA. CDR3 length equals 16 residues. The ends lost 1 base at V and 3 bases at J; junction bases unmatched: 9. The CDR3: CSVEGLAGQKTDTQYF. CDR3 nucleotides: TGCAGCGTTGAAGGTCTAGCGGGCCAGAAGACAGATACGCAGTATTTT.

V usage is TRBV2 and J usage is TRBJ1-1; no clear D. V was trimmed by 7 bases and J by 0 bases, leaving 12 bases between them. Germline loops: CDR1 SNHLY, CDR2 FYNNEI. This CDR3 comprises 14 residues. CDR3 sequence reads: CASIQLYMNTEAFF. CDR3 coding DNA: TGTGCCAGCATTCAGTTGTACATGAACACTGAAGCTTTCTTT.

Ten or more counts support this clonotype. V usage is TRBV3-1 and J usage is TRBJ1-3; D is unclear. CDR1 and CDR2 from the germline V gene are LGHDT and YNNKEL (reference sequence). The CDR3 spans 14 residues. Trimming took off 3 bases at V and 1 base at J, with 7 bases between the two ends. CDR3 bases: TGTGCCAGCAGCCAGGCCTTATCTGGAAACACCATATATTTT. It codes for CASSQALSGNTIYF. Filled out from reference TRBV3-1 and TRBJ1-3, the complete variable domain reads DTAVSQTPKYLVTQMGNDKSIKCEQNLGHDTMYWYKQDSKKFLKIMFSYNNKELIINETVPNRFSPKSPDKAHLNLHINSLELGDSAVYFCASSQALSGNTIYFGEGSWLTVV.